The clone carrying this TCR beta chain was counted once. A read error is likely here: a far larger clone is one base away. Other DNA sequences in this specimen translate into the identical CDR3. This entry belongs to a study of shared clonotypes between healthy human individuals. Caucasian adults living in Nashville, Tennessee, provided all samples. Approximately 90 million PBMCs went into genomic DNA for unsorted samples. The germline gives CDR1 SEHNR, CDR2 FQNEAQ (reference sequence). The CDR3 is 15 residues long. The protocol was immunoSEQ multiplex PCR, while the TCRdb copy is restricted to in-frame clones and leaves out a portion. The sample yields fewer than 550,000 clones, roughly 85% seen once.

Sequenced material: PBMCs. The receptor comes from a woman between 40 and 55 years old in good health. Some clones in this sample may be carry-over from other donors' samples. V and J are TRBV7-9 and TRBJ1-3; a weak D match, TRBD1 (6 bases). The CDR3 DNA is TGCGCCAGCAGCCAACGAACAGGGTCAGGAAACACCATATATTTT. Its protein product is CASSQRTGSGNTIYF. Complete variable domain (other parts from reference TRBV7-9 and TRBJ1-3): DTGVSQNPRHKITKRGQNVTFRCDPISEHNRLYWYRQTLGQGPEFLTYFQNEAQLEKSRLLSDRFSAERPKGSFSTLEIQRTEQGDSAMYLCASSQRTGSGNTIYFGEGSWLTVV.